What follows are 19 T cell receptor beta chains derived from one specimen sequenced in a study of blood T cell repertoires in COVID-19. Generated by immunoSEQ multiplex PCR, the TCRdb table keeps only in-frame clones and is missing some. Among about 460,000 clones, more than 85% were seen once, and the ten largest hold under 9.5%. The sample was PBMCs or T cells enriched from blood (not recorded which). These receptors came from a woman between 55 and 75 years old who had recovered from COVID-19.

This clone was detected a few times. The genes are TRBV7-8 and TRBJ2-6; TRBD2 might be the D (6 bases). The CDR3 length is 16 residues. Trimming left V 1 base short and J 1 base short, with 8 bases between. Germline-derived CDR1 and CDR2 are SGHVS and FQNEAQ. The CDR3 bases are TGTGCCAGCAGCTTAGAGGGGACTTCTGGGGCCAACGTCCTGACTTTC. Protein: CASSLEGTSGANVLTF.

The CDR3 coding sequence is TGTGCCAGCAGGGACGGGACAGCCTACACCGGGGAGCTGTTTTTT. This gives the protein CASRDGTAYTGELFF. The J gene is TRBJ2-2, the V gene TRBV5-5, with 7 bases aligning to TRBD1. CDR3 size: 15 residues. Germline CDR1 and CDR2: SGHKS and YYEKEE (reference sequence). The ends lost 5 bases at V and 3 bases at J; junction bases unmatched: 7.

This chain uses TRBV10-1 with TRBJ2-2; the D is unclear. V was cut by 6 bases and J by 0 bases, with 8 bases left in between. Germline V gives CDR1 WNHNN, CDR2 SYGVQD (reference sequence). This CDR3 region has 14 residues. The CDR3 DNA reads as TGCGCCAGCAGAAGAGATCCGAACACCGGGGAGCTGTTTTTT. This translates into CASRRDPNTGELFF.

J is TRBJ2-1 and V is TRBV28; the D is unclear. This CDR3 comprises 15 residues. Germline V CDR1 and CDR2: MDHEN, SYDVKM. V was cut by 4 bases and J by 6 bases, with 16 bases left in between. CDR3 nucleotide sequence: TGTGCCAGCAGTTCGACGGTCACCCTAGGCAATGAGCAGTTCTTC. Protein product: CASSSTVTLGNEQFF.

In this sample, this clone turned up a few times. The V call is TRBV24-1, the J call TRBJ2-2; D is possibly TRBD1 (7 bases). The CDR3 consists of 16 residues. The germline CDR1 and CDR2 sequences are KGHDR and SFDVKD. Trimming removed 10 bases at V and 3 bases at J, with 20 bases between. The CDR3 DNA follows: TGTGCCACTCAGGGGGGTCGGGGAGCGGACACCGGGGAGCTGTTTTTT. Protein sequence: CATQGGRGADTGELFF.

The chain employs TRBV29-1 and TRBJ1-2; 7 bases line up with TRBD1. Germline CDR1 reads SQVTM; CDR2 reads ANQGSEA. The CDR3 contains 14 residues. Trimming removed 5 bases from V and 0 bases from J; junction bases left unmatched: 6. The CDR3 here is CSVYTGTANYGYTF. The DNA for the CDR3 is TGCAGCGTTTATACCGGGACAGCTAACTATGGCTACACCTTC.

V gene TRBV9 combines with J gene TRBJ1-1; D call uncertain. The V end lost 3 bases, the J end lost 0 bases, and 6 bases lay between the germline ends. CDR3 length: 13 amino acids. In germline, CDR1 is SGDLS, CDR2 YYNGEE. CDR3 nucleotides: TGTGCCAGCAGCGCCGAGATGAACACTGAAGCTTTCTTT. Translated: CASSAEMNTEAFF.

The gene calls are TRBV3-1 (or the pseudogene TRBV3-2) and TRBJ1-6; 10 bases agree with TRBD1. The V gene's germline CDR1 is LGHDT and CDR2 YNNKEL (reference sequence). The CDR3 runs to 17 residues. V gave up 3 bases and J gave up 8 bases; unmatched junction bases: 10. CDR3 sequence reads: CASSHGQGGFAYSPLHF. The CDR3 DNA reads as TGTGCCAGCAGCCACGGACAGGGGGGCTTCGCTTATTCACCCCTCCACTTT.

The chain combines TRBV5-4 with TRBJ1-4, with D uncertain. V lost 4 bases and J lost 2, with 12 bases in between. This CDR3 region has 15 residues. The V gene's germline CDR1 is SGHNT and CDR2 YYREEE (reference sequence). In DNA, the CDR3 is TGTGCCAGCAGCCGAGGCGGCCCCACTAATGAAAAACTGTTTTTT. Protein sequence: CASSRGGPTNEKLFF.

A single count supports this clone. This chain uses TRBV29-1 with TRBJ1-2; D unresolved. The CDR3 has 12 residues. Trimming shortened V by 3 bases and J by 1 base, and 6 bases separated the two germline ends. From germline, CDR1 is SQVTM and CDR2 ANQGSEA. The CDR3 loop reads CSVESLNYGYTF. The CDR3 DNA sequence: TGCAGCGTTGAGAGCCTTAACTATGGCTACACCTTC.

In DNA, the CDR3 is TGTGCCAGCAGCCCCGGGACTAGCGACGACGAGCAGTACTTC. Translated, it gives CASSPGTSDDEQYF. The chain joins TRBV6-2 or TRBV6-3 to TRBJ2-7, with TRBD2 matching 10 bases. V lost 6 bases and J lost 5; bases outside the gene matches: 7. The CDR3 totals 14 residues. Per the germline V gene, CDR1 is MNHEY and CDR2 is SVGEGT.

This clone was detected ten times or more. The J gene is TRBJ1-4, the V gene TRBV6-1; D unclear. Germline V lookup: CDR1 MNHNS, CDR2 SASEGT. Trimming took 2 bases from V and 5 from J, leaving 12 bases between them. The CDR3 extends over 15 amino acids. This CDR3 reads CASSEFGVGNEKLFF. The DNA for the CDR3 is TGTGCCAGCAGTGAATTCGGGGTCGGAAATGAAAAACTGTTTTTT.

J is TRBJ2-5 and V is TRBV5-1; possible D gene TRBD2, 7 bases. CDR3 size: 16 residues. Trimming left V 0 bases short and J 5 bases short, with 17 bases between. CDR1 SGHRS and CDR2 YFSETQ come from the germline V gene. The CDR3 loop is CASSLVLRGARETQYF. Here the CDR3 DNA reads TGCGCCAGCAGCTTGGTCCTACGGGGGGCGCGGGAGACCCAGTACTTC.

The chain carries TRBV9 and TRBJ1-6; no clear D gene. Germline CDR1 is SGDLS and CDR2 is YYNGEE. The CDR3 contains 15 residues. The ends were cut back, 4 bases at V and 10 bases at J, with 18 bases in the middle. In nucleotides, the CDR3 is TGTGCCAGCAGCCCGGTCGGGCTCTCGGGGTCACCCCTCCACTTT. Encoded protein: CASSPVGLSGSPLHF.

This chain joins TRBV29-1 and TRBJ1-2; unclear D gene. The CDR3 is 13 amino acids. Per the germline V gene, CDR1 is SQVTM and CDR2 is ANQGSEA. V shed 3 bases and J shed 8 bases, with 16 bases lying between them. The CDR3 DNA sequence: TGCAGCGTTGAGGGCGGAGGGATTGTAGGCTACACCTTC. This translates into CSVEGGGIVGYTF.

V is TRBV28 and J is TRBJ2-5; D unresolved. V lost 1 base and J lost 5, with 8 bases in between. Germline CDR1 MDHEN, CDR2 SYDVKM. This CDR3 contains 13 residues. The CDR3 protein is CASSLLVRETQYF. As DNA, the CDR3 is TGTGCCAGCAGTTTATTGGTCCGGGAGACCCAGTACTTC.

The V and J genes are TRBV3-1 (or the pseudogene TRBV3-2) and TRBJ1-2, with D tentatively TRBD1 (5 bases). In germline, CDR1 is LGHDT, CDR2 YNNKEL (reference sequence). The CDR3 length is 17 residues. The V and J ends lost 0 bases and 3 bases respectively, with 17 bases between them. CDR3 DNA sequence: TGTGCCAGCAGCCAAGATAGAGTGGGGGAGGTGGACTATGGCTACACCTTC. Its protein is CASSQDRVGEVDYGYTF.

Notes on this clone: At the DNA level, this CDR3 is encoded by other sequences in the same sample as well. The V and J genes are TRBV5-1 and TRBJ1-4; TRBD1 agrees at 10 bases. This CDR3 is built from 16 residues. Germline V lookup: CDR1 SGHRS, CDR2 YFSETQ. V was pared by 4 bases and J by 0 bases, with 3 bases of the junction left unmatched. DNA of the CDR3: TGCGCCAGCAGCCTGACAGGGGGCGCAACTAATGAAAAACTGTTTTTT. Its protein is CASSLTGGATNEKLFF.

The chain uses TRBV2 and TRBJ2-7; a possible D gene is TRBD1 (5 bases). The CDR3 covers 14 residues. The V end lost 4 bases, the J end lost 4 bases, and 14 bases lay between the germline ends. Germline CDR1 is SNHLY and CDR2 is FYNNEI. CDR3 in amino acids: CASSAQGPEYEQYF. The CDR3 bases are TGTGCCAGCAGTGCTCAGGGCCCCGAGTACGAGCAGTACTTC.